Following are 8 T cell receptor beta chains from one sample sequenced in a study of blood T cell repertoires in COVID-19. Sequencing was performed with immunoSEQ multiplex PCR; in TCRdb, only in-frame clones are kept and a portion is missing. The table lists 140,000 to 150,000 clones, 80% to 90% of them singletons, with 6.5% to 9.5% in the top ten. Sequenced material: peripheral blood. These receptor sequences come from a woman aged 55-70 years with COVID-19, enrolled during active disease.

CDR3 protein: CATQGWGTNNEQFF. The CDR3 DNA reads as TGTGCCACGCAAGGCTGGGGGACTAACAATGAGCAGTTCTTC. This chain connects TRBV24-1 to TRBJ2-1; TRBD2 aligns across 7 bases. V lost 10 bases, J lost 5 bases, and 10 bases stayed unmatched. The germline gives CDR1 KGHDR, CDR2 SFDVKD. The CDR3 has 14 residues.

V gene TRBV15 combines with J gene TRBJ1-1, with a weak D call TRBD1 (5 bases). The CDR3 extends over 15 amino acids. V was pared by 5 bases and J by 5 bases, with 18 bases between. CDR1 and CDR2 from the germline V gene are LNHNV and YYDKDF (reference sequence). The CDR3 reads CATSPPLGGGTEAFF. The CDR3 DNA is TGTGCCACCAGCCCACCTCTGGGGGGAGGAACTGAAGCTTTCTTT.

J is TRBJ2-3 and V is TRBV2, with 14 bases lining up with TRBD2. This CDR3 comprises 16 residues. The trim removed 5 bases at V and 4 bases at J, leaving 5 bases unmatched. Germline assignment: CDR1 SNHLY and CDR2 FYNNEI. Here the CDR3 reads CASSIGTSGGADTQYF. CDR3 coding DNA: TGTGCCAGCAGTATCGGGACTAGCGGGGGAGCAGATACGCAGTATTTT. The variable domain in full, completed from reference TRBV2 and TRBJ2-3, reads EPEVTQTPSHQVTQMGQEVILRCVPISNHLYFYWYRQILGQKVEFLVSFYNNEISEKSEIFDDQFSVERPDGSNFTLKIRSTKLEDSAMYFCASSIGTSGGADTQYFGPGTRLTVL.

The V gene is TRBV4-3, the J gene TRBJ1-2, with a possible D match to TRBD1 (6 bases). This CDR3 has 14 residues. The germline V gene has CDR1 LGHNA and CDR2 YSLEER. V was cut by 4 bases and J by 4 bases, with 13 bases left in between. CDR3 residues: CASSPLGTLYGYTF. Written as DNA, the CDR3 is TGCGCCAGCAGCCCATTAGGGACACTCTATGGCTACACCTTC.

CDR3 amino acids: CASSLKSGYGYTF. CDR3 DNA: TGTGCCAGCAGTTTAAAATCAGGCTATGGCTACACCTTC. J is TRBJ1-2 and V is TRBV27; D not certain. The ends were cut back, 2 bases at V and 4 bases at J, with 8 bases in the middle. The CDR3 sequence is 13 residues long. CDR1 MNHEY and CDR2 SMNVEV come from the germline V gene (reference sequence).

CDR3: CASSQDLTGGTEAFF. In nucleotides, the CDR3 is TGTGCCAGCAGCCAAGATCTTACAGGGGGCACTGAAGCTTTCTTT. The chain combines TRBV3-1 (or the pseudogene TRBV3-2) with TRBJ1-1, with 8 positions matching TRBD1. Trimming at V came to 0 bases and at J to 4 bases, leaving 4 bases not matched to a gene. Germline CDR1 LGHDT, CDR2 YNNKEL (reference sequence). CDR3 length: 15 amino acids.

The V call is TRBV19, the J call TRBJ1-1; a weak D match, TRBD1 (5 bases). V lost 7 bases, J lost 4 bases, and 22 bases lay in between. The CDR3 totals 16 residues. Germline lookup yields CDR1 LNHDA and CDR2 SQIVND (reference sequence). DNA of the CDR3: TGTGCCAGTACCTCATTAGGGGAAGGGATAAGCACTGAAGCTTTCTTT. Its protein is CASTSLGEGISTEAFF.

This sequence joins TRBV18 and TRBJ2-1, with TRBD2 identical over 15 bases. This CDR3 is built from 16 residues. V lost 2 bases to trimming and J lost 13 bases; unmatched junction nucleotides: 9. Germline V gene sequence: CDR1 KGHSH, CDR2 LQKENI. The CDR3 reads CASSPAPGLAGGSQFF. Written as DNA, the CDR3 is TGTGCCAGCTCACCAGCCCCGGGACTAGCGGGGGGTAGTCAGTTCTTC.